The 6 T cell receptor beta chains below were found in one sample sequenced in a study of early T cells in non-severe SARS-CoV-2 infection. TCRdb recomputed calls from the 5' RACE reads with MiXCR, one row per CDR3 protein. In the table there are about 55,000 distinct CDR3 sequences, about 15% of which are singletons. Here the sequenced sample was whole blood, taken at baseline. The origin of the receptors is an adult who was a healthcare worker with PCR-confirmed SARS-CoV-2 infection or an uninfected control (not recorded which).

The V call is TRBV3-1, the J call TRBJ2-3; 11 bases are a match to TRBD2. The trim removed 3 bases at V and 6 bases at J, leaving 8 bases unmatched. The CDR3 length is 16 residues. Germline lookup yields CDR1 LGHDT and CDR2 YNNKEL (reference sequence). For the CDR3, the DNA is TGTGCCAGCAGCCAGATAGCGGGGGGGGCGAGTGATACGCAGTATTTT. This translates into CASSQIAGGASDTQYF.

This clonotype has more than one count but fewer than ten. The chain links TRBV5-6 to TRBJ2-3; D not resolved. CDR3 size: 15 residues. CDR1 and CDR2 (germline): SGHDT, YYEEEE. With 4 bases removed from V and 2 bases from J, the gap between germline ends came to 14 bases. The CDR3 reads CASSPDPFTTDTQYF. CDR3 DNA sequence: TGTGCCAGCAGCCCCGACCCATTCACCACAGATACGCAGTATTTT.

This clonotype was detected a few times. The chain uses TRBV2 and TRBJ2-6; the D is unclear. The germline gives CDR1 SNHLY, CDR2 FYNNEI. V lost 6 bases and J 0 bases, leaving 12 bases between the germline ends. The CDR3 has 16 residues. In DNA form, the CDR3 reads TGTGCCAGCAGGCGTGACAAACACTCTGGGGCCAACGTCCTGACTTTC. Translated: CASRRDKHSGANVLTF.

This sequence joins TRBV19 and TRBJ2-2; D is ambiguous. This CDR3 comprises 16 residues. Germline V CDR1 and CDR2: LNHDA, SQIVND (reference sequence). V gave up 3 bases and J gave up 0 bases, with 11 bases separating them. The CDR3 coding sequence is TGTGCCAGTAGTATTCCGACAAGCTCGAACACCGGGGAGCTGTTTTTT. As protein: CASSIPTSSNTGELFF.

The chain carries TRBV5-4 and TRBJ2-1; perhaps TRBD1 as D (5 bases). The V and J ends lost 0 bases and 5 bases respectively, with 9 bases between them. CDR1 and CDR2 from the germline V gene are SGHNT and YYREEE (reference sequence). The CDR3 loop spans 14 amino acids. The CDR3 is CASSLGGRDNEQFF. CDR3 sequence (DNA): TGTGCCAGCAGCTTGGGGGGCCGAGACAATGAGCAGTTCTTC. Full variable domain (rest looked up from reference TRBV5-4 and TRBJ2-1): ETGVTQSPTHLIKTRGQQVTLRCSSQSGHNTVSWYQQALGQGPQFIFQYYREEENGRGNFPPRFSGLQFPNYSSELNVNALELDDSALYLCASSLGGRDNEQFFGPGTRLTVL.

This clonotype was detected a few times. CDR3 coding DNA: TGTGCCAGTATTCGGACAGGGGGTAACACCGGGGAGCTGTTTTTT. Protein sequence: CASIRTGGNTGELFF. This sequence joins TRBV19 and TRBJ2-2, with 10 positions matching TRBD1. The CDR3 is 15 residues long. Trimming cost V 7 bases and J 2 bases; bases outside gene matches: 4. Germline assignment: CDR1 LNHDA and CDR2 SQIVND (reference sequence).